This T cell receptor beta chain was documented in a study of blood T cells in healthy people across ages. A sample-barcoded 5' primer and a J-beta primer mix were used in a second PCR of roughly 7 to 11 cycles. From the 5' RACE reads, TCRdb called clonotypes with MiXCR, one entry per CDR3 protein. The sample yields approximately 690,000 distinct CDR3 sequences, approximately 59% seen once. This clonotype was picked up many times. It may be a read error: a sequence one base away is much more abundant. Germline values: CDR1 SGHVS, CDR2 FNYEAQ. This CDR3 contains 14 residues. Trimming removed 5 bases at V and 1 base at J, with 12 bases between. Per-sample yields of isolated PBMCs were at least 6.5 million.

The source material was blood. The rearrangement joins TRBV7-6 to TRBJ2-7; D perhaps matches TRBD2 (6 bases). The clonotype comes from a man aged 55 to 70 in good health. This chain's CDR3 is CASSVEEGSYEQYF. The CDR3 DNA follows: TGTGCCAGCAGCGTAGAGGAGGGATCCTACGAGCAGTACTTC. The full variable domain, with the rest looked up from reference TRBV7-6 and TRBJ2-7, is GAGVSQSPRYKVTKRGQDVALRCDPISGHVSLYWYRQALGQGPEFLTYFNYEAQQDKSGLPNDRFSAERPEGSISTLTIQRTEQRDSAMYRCASSVEEGSYEQYFGPGTRLTVT.